The 6 T cell receptor beta chains given below trace back to one sample, sequenced in a study of blood T cell repertoires in COVID-19. The data were produced by immunoSEQ multiplex PCR, yet TCRdb's version contains in-frame clones alone and is incomplete. The profile covers approximately 290,000 clones, with 80% to 90% appearing a single time and 3.5% to 4.5% taken by the ten largest. Sequencing was done on a sample of PBMCs or T cells enriched from blood (not recorded which). Every receptor here comes from a woman in her 30s who had recovered from COVID-19.

This clone showed up just a few times. The V call is TRBV11-2, the J call TRBJ1-1; no definite D call. The CDR3 spans 13 residues. V lost 3 bases and J 1 base, leaving 6 bases between the germline ends. The germline V gene has CDR1 SGHAT and CDR2 FQNNGV. CDR3 nucleotide sequence: TGTGCCAGCAGCTTTTCAGAGAACACTGAAGCTTTCTTT. It codes for CASSFSENTEAFF.

The genes are TRBV28 and TRBJ2-7; TRBD2 matches 9 bases. Germline V gene data show CDR1 as MDHEN and CDR2 as SYDVKM. This CDR3 is built from 15 residues. With V trimmed by 5 bases and J by 0 bases, 5 bases remained unmatched. CDR3 nucleotide sequence: TGTGCCAGCAGTCGTCTAGCGGGGACCTCCTACGAGCAGTACTTC. This translates into CASSRLAGTSYEQYF.

The chain uses TRBV11-2 and TRBJ2-5, with D perhaps TRBD2 (5 bases). The V end was cut by 3 bases, the J end by 3 bases, with 11 bases between. CDR3 length: 14 residues. The V gene's germline CDR1 is SGHAT and CDR2 FQNNGV. For the CDR3, the DNA is TGTGCCAGCAGCTTCTCAAGCGGTGAAGAGACCCAGTACTTC. It translates to CASSFSSGEETQYF.

The rearrangement links TRBV5-1 to TRBJ2-7; 7 bases are a match to TRBD1. This CDR3 comprises 14 residues. Germline lookup yields CDR1 SGHRS and CDR2 YFSETQ. V shed 3 bases and J 2 bases; nucleotides not matched to a gene: 5. The CDR3 coding sequence is TGCGCCAGCAGCTCATCTACAGGGGCCTACGAGCAGTACTTC. As protein: CASSSSTGAYEQYF.

This chain uses TRBV5-6 with TRBJ1-4, with D tentatively TRBD1 (6 bases). This CDR3 has 15 residues. Germline V gene lookup returns CDR1 SGHDT and CDR2 YYEEEE. The germline V and J ends were trimmed by 4 bases and 5 bases, with 15 bases remaining between them. The DNA for the CDR3 is TGTGCCAGCAGCCCGACGGGGGGCGGGAATGAAAAACTGTTTTTT. It yields the protein CASSPTGGGNEKLFF.

The chain uses TRBV7-3 and TRBJ1-3; no reliable D call. The CDR3 sequence is 17 residues long. Germline loops: CDR1 SGHTA, CDR2 FQGTGA. The ends were cut back, 1 base at V and 0 bases at J, with 13 bases in the middle. CDR3 DNA sequence: TGTGCCAGCAGCTTAAATTCCGCGGCTCCCTCTGGAAACACCATATATTTT. Protein sequence: CASSLNSAAPSGNTIYF. The whole variable domain, filled in from reference TRBV7-3 and TRBJ1-3, reads GAGVSQTPSNKVTEKGKYVELRCDPISGHTALYWYRQSLGQGPEFLIYFQGTGAADDSGLPNDRFFAVRPEGSVSTLKIQRTERGDSAVYLCASSLNSAAPSGNTIYFGEGSWLTVV.